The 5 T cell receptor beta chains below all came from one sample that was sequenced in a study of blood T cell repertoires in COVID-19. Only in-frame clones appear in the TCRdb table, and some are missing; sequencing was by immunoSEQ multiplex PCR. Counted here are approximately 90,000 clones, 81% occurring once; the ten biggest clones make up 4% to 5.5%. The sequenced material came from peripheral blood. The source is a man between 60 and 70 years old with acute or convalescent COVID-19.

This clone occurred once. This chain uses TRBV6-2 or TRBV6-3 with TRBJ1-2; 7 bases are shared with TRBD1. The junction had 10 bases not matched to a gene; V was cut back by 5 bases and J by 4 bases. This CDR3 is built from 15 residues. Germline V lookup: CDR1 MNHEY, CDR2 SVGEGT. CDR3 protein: CASSPRDRHGYGYTF. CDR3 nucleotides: TGTGCCAGCAGTCCCCGGGACAGACATGGCTATGGCTACACCTTC.

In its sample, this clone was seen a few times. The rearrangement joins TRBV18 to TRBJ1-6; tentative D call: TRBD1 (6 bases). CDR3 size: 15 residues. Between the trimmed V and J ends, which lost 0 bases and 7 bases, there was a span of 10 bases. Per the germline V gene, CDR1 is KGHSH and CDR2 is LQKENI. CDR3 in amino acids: CASSPPNRDNSPLHF. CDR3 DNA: TGTGCCAGCTCACCACCGAACAGGGACAATTCACCCCTCCACTTT.

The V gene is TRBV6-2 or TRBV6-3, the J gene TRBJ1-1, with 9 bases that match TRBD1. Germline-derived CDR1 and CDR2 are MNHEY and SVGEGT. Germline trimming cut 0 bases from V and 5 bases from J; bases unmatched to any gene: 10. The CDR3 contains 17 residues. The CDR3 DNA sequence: TGTGCCAGCAGTTACTCAACTTTTGGGACAGGGATGACTGAAGCTTTCTTT. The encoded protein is CASSYSTFGTGMTEAFF.

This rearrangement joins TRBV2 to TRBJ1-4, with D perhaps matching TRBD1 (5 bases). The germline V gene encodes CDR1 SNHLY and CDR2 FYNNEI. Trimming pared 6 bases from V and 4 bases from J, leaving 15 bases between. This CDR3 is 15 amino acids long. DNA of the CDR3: TGTGCCAGCAGCGTTCCGGGGGAGAGTAATGAAAAACTGTTTTTT. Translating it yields CASSVPGESNEKLFF. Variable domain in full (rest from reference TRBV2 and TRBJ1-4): EPEVTQTPSHQVTQMGQEVILRCVPISNHLYFYWYRQILGQKVEFLVSFYNNEISEKSEIFDDQFSVERPDGSNFTLKIRSTKLEDSAMYFCASSVPGESNEKLFFGSGTQLSVL.

The CDR3 sequence: CASSQGHLTKNIQYF. The CDR3 coding sequence is TGCGCCAGCAGCCAAGGGCACCTGACCAAAAACATTCAGTACTTC. J is TRBJ2-4 and V is TRBV4-3; D ambiguous. V was cut by 1 base and J by 2 bases, with 9 bases left in between. The length of the CDR3 is 15 residues. Germline CDR1 and CDR2: LGHNA and YSLEER.